This note documents a single TCR beta chain sequence. Its antigen is not identified. The treatment denotes: 19 received Ad26.COV2.S at low or high dose, single or two shots; roughly five received placebo; per-sample allocation not given. On day 63 after the first injection, vaccine and placebo recipients gave samples. The sample originates from a study of Ad26.COV2.S vaccination and SARS-CoV-2 variants. Study at large: Donor was in the COV1001 Ad26.COV2.S trial arm. Doses of Ad26.COV2.S were injected into muscle once or twice, 56 days apart.

Whole-study results and caveats: Spike-specific TCR breadth was greater after Ad26.COV2.S than placebo. Non-spike TCR breadth did not differ much between vaccine and placebo recipients.

Clones were sequenced by immunoSEQ multiplex PCR, and TCRdb holds only the in-frame ones, with some missing. The top ten clones hold 2% to 2.5% of a sample with approximately 300,000 clones, around four fifths of them seen once. The germline gives CDR1 MGHRA, CDR2 YSYEKL. Trimming took 2 bases from V and 7 from J; bases not matched to a gene: 11. The CDR3 is made up of 17 amino acids. The specimen comprised peripheral blood, sampled in a trial of Ad26.COV2.S vaccine versus placebo. The chain carries TRBV4-1 and TRBJ1-4, with 9 bases that match TRBD1. This clonotype was obtained from a person aged 18-65 years who received the Ad26.COV2.S COVID-19 vaccine or a placebo. CDR3 amino acids: CASSQPGTGPGSEKLFF. Here the CDR3 DNA reads TGCGCCAGCAGCCAACCCGGGACAGGGCCGGGGAGTGAAAAACTGTTTTTT.